These 23 T cell receptor beta chains originate from one sample sequenced in a study of T cell responses to AZD1222 COVID-19 vaccine. TCRdb's copy holds only in-frame clones and misses some; the assay was immunoSEQ multiplex PCR. The sample has 150,000 to 200,000 clones, about 90% seen once. The input for sequencing was peripheral blood, taken 28 days after the second AZD1222 dose. These TCRs come from an adult who received the AZD1222 COVID-19 vaccine.

This chain joins TRBV6-5 and TRBJ1-5, with TRBD1 identical over 7 bases. The germline V gene encodes CDR1 MNHEY and CDR2 SVGAGI. V shed 2 bases and J 6 bases; nucleotides not matched to a gene: 4. There are 14 residues in the CDR3. The CDR3 DNA sequence: TGTGCCAGCAGTTACCAGGGGGGCGGTCAGCCCCAGCATTTT. Amino acids: CASSYQGGGQPQHF.

About this clone itself: Germline is not matched at one junction end, which may reflect a read error. The V and J genes are TRBV14 and TRBJ1-1, with D perhaps TRBD1 (5 bases). CDR1 is SGHDN and CDR2 is FVKESK in the germline V gene. The CDR3 extends over 15 amino acids. The CDR3 is CASSQDSEGNTEPFF. The CDR3 nucleotides are TGTGCCAGCAGCCAAGATTCGGAGGGGAACACTGAACCTTTCTTT.

The chain carries TRBV6-5 and TRBJ1-5; D is unresolved. Germline V gene data show CDR1 as MNHEY and CDR2 as SVGAGI. The CDR3 contains 15 residues. V dropped 0 bases and J dropped 2 bases, with 8 bases sitting between them. The DNA of the CDR3 is TGTGCCAGCAGTTACTCGAGGGCAGGCAATCAGCCCCAGCATTTT. Translation gives CASSYSRAGNQPQHF.

The rearrangement uses TRBV29-1 and TRBJ1-2; D is perhaps TRBD1 (5 bases). There are 13 residues in the CDR3. The V end was cut by 5 bases, the J end by 4 bases, with 14 bases between. Per the germline V gene, CDR1 is SQVTM and CDR2 is ANQGSEA. DNA for the CDR3: TGCAGCGTTTCTTCAGGGAATGGCTATGGCTACACCTTC. Translated: CSVSSGNGYGYTF.

This chain uses TRBV7-9 with TRBJ2-7; TRBD2 might be the D (5 bases). The V end lost 1 base, the J end lost 0 bases, and 7 bases lay between the germline ends. The CDR3 sequence is 14 residues long. Looked up from germline, CDR1 is SEHNR and CDR2 is FQNEAQ (reference sequence). CDR3 region: CASSLDSVSYEQYF. CDR3 DNA: TGTGCCAGCAGCTTAGATAGCGTCTCCTACGAGCAGTACTTC.

The chain has TRBV27 and TRBJ1-6; 9 bases agree with TRBD1. CDR1 is MNHEY, CDR2 SMNVEV, per germline (reference sequence). The V and J ends lost 4 bases and 9 bases, in that order; junction bases with no gene match: 4. The CDR3 has 14 residues. For the CDR3, the DNA is TGTGCCAGCAGTTCGGACAGGGGAACTTCACCCCTCCACTTT. Its translation is CASSSDRGTSPLHF.

The chain's CDR3 is CASSQVKGQNSPLHF. CDR3 nucleotide sequence: TGCGCCAGCAGCCAAGTGAAGGGGCAAAATTCACCCCTCCACTTT. The chain is built from TRBV4-3 and TRBJ1-6; a possible D gene is TRBD1 (5 bases). The germline V and J ends were trimmed by 1 base and 7 bases, with 11 bases remaining between them. The CDR3 totals 15 residues. Per germline, CDR1 LGHNA and CDR2 YSLEER.

This chain links TRBV18 with TRBJ1-3, with D possibly TRBD1 on 5 matching bases. Germline assignment: CDR1 KGHSH and CDR2 LQKENI. This CDR3 spans 17 amino acids. V lost 0 bases, J lost 1 base, and 13 bases lay in between. The CDR3 reads CASSPPIRVLSGNTIYF. CDR3 bases: TGTGCCAGCTCACCACCGATCAGGGTATTGTCTGGAAACACCATATATTTT.

The chain employs TRBV19 and TRBJ2-5, with 7 bases identical to TRBD1. Looked up from germline, CDR1 is LNHDA and CDR2 is SQIVND (reference sequence). V shed 2 bases, J shed 5 bases, and the junction held 11 bases outside the gene matches. This CDR3 is built from 16 residues. The CDR3 bases are TGTGCCAGTAGTATACGAAGCAGGGGGACCGGGGAGACCCAGTACTTC. Translated, it gives CASSIRSRGTGETQYF.

The chain carries TRBV9 and TRBJ2-4; TRBD1 matches at 7 bases. The trim removed 1 base at V and 8 bases at J, leaving 0 bases unmatched. The germline CDR1 and CDR2 sequences are SGDLS and YYNGEE. The CDR3 consists of 12 residues. CDR3 amino acids: CASSVQGDIQYF. DNA for the CDR3: TGTGCCAGCAGCGTACAGGGGGACATTCAGTACTTC.

The chain combines TRBV7-9 with TRBJ2-1, with 16 bases fitting TRBD2. CDR3 length: 19 residues. Looked up from germline, CDR1 is SEHNR and CDR2 is FQNEAQ (reference sequence). V trimming: 0 bases; J trimming: 3 bases; junction bases outside the gene matches: 5. CDR3 nucleotide sequence: TGTGCCAGCAGCTTAGCAAGGGGACTAGCGGGAGGGCTCTACAATGAGCAGTTCTTC. Translated: CASSLARGLAGGLYNEQFF.

This chain uses TRBV10-2 with TRBJ1-6, with D perhaps TRBD1 (5 bases). The CDR3 is made up of 16 amino acids. Germline V gene lookup returns CDR1 WSHSY and CDR2 SAAADI. Trimming removed 2 bases from V and 7 bases from J, with 15 bases in between. CDR3 DNA sequence: TGCGCCAGCAGTGAGACTTGGGCGGCAGGGAATTCACCCCTCCACTTT. Translating gives CASSETWAAGNSPLHF.

The chain carries TRBV7-9 and TRBJ2-2; D gene uncertain. The CDR3 length is 15 residues. The germline V gene encodes CDR1 SEHNR and CDR2 FQNEAQ (reference sequence). The V gene lost 8 bases and the J gene lost 1 base, with 14 bases spanning the gap. CDR3: CASRLGRGNTGELFF. In DNA, the CDR3 is TGTGCCAGCCGGTTGGGCCGCGGGAACACCGGGGAGCTGTTTTTT.

The genes are TRBV30 and TRBJ2-7, with 9 bases that match TRBD2. Germline assignment: CDR1 GTSNPN and CDR2 SVGIG (reference sequence). This CDR3 spans 14 amino acids. V trimming: 3 bases; J trimming: 6 bases; junction bases outside the gene matches: 9. The CDR3 region is CAWRIGGRVSEQYF. The CDR3 DNA is TGTGCCTGGAGGATTGGCGGGAGGGTAAGCGAGCAGTACTTC. The full variable domain, its missing parts supplied by reference TRBV30 and TRBJ2-7, is SQTIHQWPATLVQPVGSPLSLECTVEGTSNPNLYWYRQAAGRGLQLLFYSVGIGQISSEVPQNLSASRPQDRQFILSSKKLLLSDSGFYLCAWRIGGRVSEQYFGPGTRLTVT.

The chain has TRBV5-1 and TRBJ2-5, with 10 bases identical to TRBD1. The J segment lost 7 bases and the V segment lost 4 bases, leaving 7 bases of the junction unmatched. Per germline, CDR1 SGHRS and CDR2 YFSETQ. There are 14 residues in the CDR3. CDR3 sequence (DNA): TGCGCCAGCAGCCAGAGACAGGGGGCAACGACCCAGTACTTC. This sequence encodes CASSQRQGATTQYF.

The V and J genes are TRBV7-6 and TRBJ2-5; D call uncertain. V lost 5 bases, J lost 5 bases, and 18 bases lay in between. Germline CDR1 SGHVS, CDR2 FNYEAQ. The CDR3 extends over 15 amino acids. The CDR3 spells CASSPGGRRVETQYF. CDR3 nucleotides: TGTGCCAGCAGCCCGGGTGGTAGACGAGTTGAGACCCAGTACTTC. Together with reference TRBV7-6 and TRBJ2-5, the CDR3 gives the full variable domain: GAGVSQSPRYKVTKRGQDVALRCDPISGHVSLYWYRQALGQGPEFLTYFNYEAQQDKSGLPNDRFSAERPEGSISTLTIQRTEQRDSAMYRCASSPGGRRVETQYFGPGTRLLVL.

CDR3 region: CASRRQAGSIQPQHF. CDR3 coding DNA: TGTGCCAGCAGAAGACAGGCCGGGTCCATTCAGCCCCAGCATTTT. The rearrangement joins TRBV27 to TRBJ1-5, with a tentative D call TRBD1 (6 bases). The CDR3 is 15 residues long. V dropped 6 bases and J dropped 6 bases, with 18 bases sitting between them. Looked up from germline, CDR1 is MNHEY and CDR2 is SMNVEV (reference sequence).

In the case of this clone: The DNA is left out, because the CDR3 cannot be placed on it with certainty; the CDR3 is given as TCRdb lists it. The rearrangement uses TRBV21-1 and TRBJ2-7; TRBD1 is the table's D call and was not checked against the DNA. TRBV21-1 is noted as a pseudogene. The CDR3 totals 16 residues, both ends included. Here the CDR3 reads CASSKWAQGASYEQYF.

V is TRBV28 and J is TRBJ1-4; 7 nucleotides align to TRBD1. The junction had 8 bases not matched to a gene; V was cut back by 6 bases and J by 7 bases. CDR1 is MDHEN, CDR2 SYDVKM, per germline. The CDR3 spans 14 residues. The CDR3 is CASSRTGPGEKLFF. CDR3 coding DNA: TGTGCCAGCAGCCGGACAGGTCCGGGTGAAAAACTGTTTTTT.

CDR3 sequence: CSAGTGYEQYF. The DNA of the CDR3 is TGCAGCGCCGGAACCGGGTACGAGCAGTACTTC. The chain links TRBV20-1 to TRBJ2-7; D uncertain. Germline V gene sequence: CDR1 DFQATT, CDR2 SNEGSKA (reference sequence). The CDR3 is 11 amino acids.

The V and J genes are TRBV19 and TRBJ1-2; 9 bases map to TRBD1. The CDR3 spans 15 residues. The junction had 7 bases not matched to a gene; V was cut back by 8 bases and J by 0 bases. Germline CDR1 reads LNHDA; CDR2 reads SQIVND (reference sequence). In DNA form, the CDR3 reads TGTGCCAGTTTCGACAGGGGGGGATCTAACTATGGCTACACCTTC. Amino acid sequence: CASFDRGGSNYGYTF.

The chain has TRBV7-2 and TRBJ1-2; 11 nucleotides align to TRBD1. J lost 8 bases, V lost 4 bases, and 3 bases had no gene match. This CDR3 has 13 residues. Germline V gives CDR1 SGHTA, CDR2 FQGNSA. DNA of the CDR3: TGTGCCAGCAGCTGGGACAGGGGGAAGGGCTACACCTTC. Amino acids: CASSWDRGKGYTF.

The chain employs TRBV11-2 and TRBJ2-5, with D possibly called TRBD1 or TRBD2 (6 bases each). The ends were cut back, 5 bases at V and 5 bases at J, with 21 bases in the middle. The CDR3 is 16 amino acids. Per the germline V gene, CDR1 is SGHAT and CDR2 is FQNNGV. The CDR3 bases are TGTGCCAGCAGCGCACAGGGATGGGGGGCGCGGGAGACCCAGTACTTC. It encodes CASSAQGWGARETQYF.